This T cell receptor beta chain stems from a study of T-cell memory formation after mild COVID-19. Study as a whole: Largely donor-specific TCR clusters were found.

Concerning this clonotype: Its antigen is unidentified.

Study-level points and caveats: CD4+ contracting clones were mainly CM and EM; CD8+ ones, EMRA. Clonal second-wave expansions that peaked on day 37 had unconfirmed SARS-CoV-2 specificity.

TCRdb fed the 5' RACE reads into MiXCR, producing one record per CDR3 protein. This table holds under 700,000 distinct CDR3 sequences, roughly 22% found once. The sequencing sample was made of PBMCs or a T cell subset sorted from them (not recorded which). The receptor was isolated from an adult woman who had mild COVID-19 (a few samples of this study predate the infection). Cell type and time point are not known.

The CDR3 region has the DNA TGTGCCAGCATCCCGTCTGAGGGTCCCAGCAGGGTGAACACTGAAGCTTTCTTT. It translates to CASIPSEGPSRVNTEAFF. This rearrangement joins TRBV6-6 to TRBJ1-1; D possibly corresponds to TRBD1 (5 bases). Trimming pared 7 bases from V and 0 bases from J, leaving 24 bases between. The CDR3 is 18 residues long. The germline V gene encodes CDR1 MNHNY and CDR2 SVGAGI (reference sequence).